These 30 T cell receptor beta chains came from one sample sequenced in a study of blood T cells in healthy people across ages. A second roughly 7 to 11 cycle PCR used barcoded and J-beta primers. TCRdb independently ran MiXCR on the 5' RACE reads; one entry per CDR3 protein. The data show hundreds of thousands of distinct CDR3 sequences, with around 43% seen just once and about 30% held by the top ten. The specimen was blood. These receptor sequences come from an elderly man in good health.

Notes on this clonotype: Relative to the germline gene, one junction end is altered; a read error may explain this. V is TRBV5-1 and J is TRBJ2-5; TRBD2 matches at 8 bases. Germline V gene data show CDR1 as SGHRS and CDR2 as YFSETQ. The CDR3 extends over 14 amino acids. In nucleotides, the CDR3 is TGCGCCAGCAGCAGTCTAGCGGGCCAAGAGACCCAGCACTTC. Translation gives CASSSLAGQETQHF.

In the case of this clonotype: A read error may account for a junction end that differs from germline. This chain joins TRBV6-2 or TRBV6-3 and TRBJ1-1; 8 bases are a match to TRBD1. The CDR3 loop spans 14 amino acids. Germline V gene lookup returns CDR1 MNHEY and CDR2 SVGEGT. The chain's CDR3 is CVSRQGQGGKLAFF. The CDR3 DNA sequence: TGTGTCAGCAGACAAGGACAGGGTGGGAAGTTGGCTTTCTTT.

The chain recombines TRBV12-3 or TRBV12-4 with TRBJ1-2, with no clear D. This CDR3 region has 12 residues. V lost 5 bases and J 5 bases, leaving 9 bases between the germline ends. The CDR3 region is CASSARGYGYTF. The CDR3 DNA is TGTGCCAGCAGTGCCCGGGGTTATGGCTACACCTTC.

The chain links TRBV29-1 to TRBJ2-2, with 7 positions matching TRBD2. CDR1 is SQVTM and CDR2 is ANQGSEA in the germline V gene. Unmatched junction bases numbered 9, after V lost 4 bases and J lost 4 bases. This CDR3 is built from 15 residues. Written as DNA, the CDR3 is TGCAGCGTTGGGTTGGGGGGGAGTATCACCGGGGAGCTGTTTTTT. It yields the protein CSVGLGGSITGELFF.

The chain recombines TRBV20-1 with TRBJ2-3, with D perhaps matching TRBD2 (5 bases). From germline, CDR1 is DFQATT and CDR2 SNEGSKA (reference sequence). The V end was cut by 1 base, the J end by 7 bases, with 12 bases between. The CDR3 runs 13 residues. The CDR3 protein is CSARGPAGNTQYF. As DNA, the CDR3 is TGCAGTGCTAGAGGTCCGGCCGGGAATACGCAGTATTTT.

CDR3 bases: TGTGCCAGCAGCGTTGCGGACGGGGAAAACATTCAGTACTTC. Translation gives CASSVADGENIQYF. J is TRBJ2-7 and V is TRBV9; weak D call: TRBD2 (5 bases). The DNA end is a closer match to TRBJ2-4, so the J assignment may be wrong. This CDR3 has 14 residues. The germline V gene has CDR1 SGDLS and CDR2 YYNGEE.

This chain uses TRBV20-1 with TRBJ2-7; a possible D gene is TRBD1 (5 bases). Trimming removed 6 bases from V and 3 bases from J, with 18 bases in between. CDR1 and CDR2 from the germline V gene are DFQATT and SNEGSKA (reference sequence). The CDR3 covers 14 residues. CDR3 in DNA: TGCAGTGCCCGAGACAGAGACCCCCGCTACGAGCAGTACTTC. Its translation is CSARDRDPRYEQYF.

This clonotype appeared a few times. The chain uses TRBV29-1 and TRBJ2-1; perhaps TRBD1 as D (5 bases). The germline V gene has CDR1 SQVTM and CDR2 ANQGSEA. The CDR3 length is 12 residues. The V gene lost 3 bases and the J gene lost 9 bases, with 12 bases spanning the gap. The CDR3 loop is CSVDLKRGEQFF. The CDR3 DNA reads TGCAGCGTTGACCTAAAAAGGGGTGAGCAGTTCTTC.

In nucleotides, the CDR3 is TGTGCCACCAGTGAGGCGGGACAGGGGATTTACGAGCAGTACTTC. Translated: CATSEAGQGIYEQYF. The V call is TRBV24-1, the J call TRBJ2-7, with 10 bases fitting TRBD1. The CDR3 consists of 15 residues. The germline V gene encodes CDR1 KGHDR and CDR2 SFDVKD. Unmatched junction bases numbered 6, after V lost 4 bases and J lost 4 bases.

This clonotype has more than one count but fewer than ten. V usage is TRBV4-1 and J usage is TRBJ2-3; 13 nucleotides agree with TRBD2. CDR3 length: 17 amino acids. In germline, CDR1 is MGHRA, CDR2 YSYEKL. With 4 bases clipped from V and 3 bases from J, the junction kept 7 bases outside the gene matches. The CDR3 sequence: CASSPRGGLAGTDTQYF. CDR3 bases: TGCGCCAGCAGCCCAAGGGGGGGACTAGCGGGGACAGATACGCAGTATTTT.

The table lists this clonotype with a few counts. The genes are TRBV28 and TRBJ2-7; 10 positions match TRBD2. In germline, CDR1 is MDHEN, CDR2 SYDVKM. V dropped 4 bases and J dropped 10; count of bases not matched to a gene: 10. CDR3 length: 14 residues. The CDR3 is CASSSGTSEYIQYF. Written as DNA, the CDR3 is TGTGCCAGCAGTTCCGGGACTAGCGAGTATATTCAGTACTTC.

In DNA, the CDR3 is TGTGCCAGCAGCGTAGCTAGCGGGGGGGCAGGTGAGCAGTTCTTC. Encoded protein: CASSVASGGAGEQFF. This rearrangement joins TRBV9 to TRBJ2-1; TRBD2 matches at 12 bases. The germline CDR1 and CDR2 sequences are SGDLS and YYNGEE. The CDR3 has 15 residues. The V segment lost 0 bases and the J segment 9 bases; nucleotides outside the gene matches: 4.

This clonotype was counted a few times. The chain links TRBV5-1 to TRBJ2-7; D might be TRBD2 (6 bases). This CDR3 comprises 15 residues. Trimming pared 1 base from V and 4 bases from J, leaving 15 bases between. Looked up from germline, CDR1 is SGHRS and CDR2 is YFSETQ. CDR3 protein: CASSLTGDLQYEQYF. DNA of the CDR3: TGCGCCAGCAGCTTGACGGGGGACTTGCAATACGAGCAGTACTTC.

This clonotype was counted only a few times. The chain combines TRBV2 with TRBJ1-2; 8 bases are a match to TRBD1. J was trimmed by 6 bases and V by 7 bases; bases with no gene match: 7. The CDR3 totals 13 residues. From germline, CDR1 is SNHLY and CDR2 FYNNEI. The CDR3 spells CASTWTGNNGYTF. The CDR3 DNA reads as TGTGCCAGCACCTGGACAGGGAATAATGGCTACACCTTC.

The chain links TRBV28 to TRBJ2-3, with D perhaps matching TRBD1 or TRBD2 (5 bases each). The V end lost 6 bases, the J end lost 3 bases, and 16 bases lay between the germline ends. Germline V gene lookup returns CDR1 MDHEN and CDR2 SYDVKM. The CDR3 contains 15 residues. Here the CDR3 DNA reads TGTGCCAGCAGCCCCAATGGGGGTGTTACAGATACGCAGTATTTT. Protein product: CASSPNGGVTDTQYF.

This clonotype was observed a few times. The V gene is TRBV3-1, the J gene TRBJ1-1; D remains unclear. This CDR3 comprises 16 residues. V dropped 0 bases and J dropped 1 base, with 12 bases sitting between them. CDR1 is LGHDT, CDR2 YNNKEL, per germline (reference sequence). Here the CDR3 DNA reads TGTGCCAGCAGCCAAGATTATGGGCGGAGGAACACTGAAGCTTTCTTT. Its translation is CASSQDYGRRNTEAFF.

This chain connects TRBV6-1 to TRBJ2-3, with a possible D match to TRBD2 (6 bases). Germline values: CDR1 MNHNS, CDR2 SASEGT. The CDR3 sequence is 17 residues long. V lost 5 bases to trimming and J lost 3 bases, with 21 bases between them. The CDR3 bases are TGTGCCAGCAGTAGGGGAGGAGTCTTCCGTCATACAGATACGCAGTATTTT. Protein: CASSRGGVFRHTDTQYF.

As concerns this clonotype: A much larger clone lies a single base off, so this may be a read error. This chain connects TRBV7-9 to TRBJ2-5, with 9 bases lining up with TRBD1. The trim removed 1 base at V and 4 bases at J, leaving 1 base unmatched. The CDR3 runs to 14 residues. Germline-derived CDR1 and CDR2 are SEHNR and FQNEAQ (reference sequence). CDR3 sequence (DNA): TGTGCCAGCAGCTTAGGGACAGGGGCAGAGACCCAGTACTTC. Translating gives CASSLGTGAETQYF.

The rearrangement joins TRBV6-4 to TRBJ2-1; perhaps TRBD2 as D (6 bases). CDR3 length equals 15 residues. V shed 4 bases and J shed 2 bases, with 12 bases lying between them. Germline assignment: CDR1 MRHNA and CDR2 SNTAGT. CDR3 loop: CASSADWGAYNEQFF. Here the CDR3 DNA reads TGTGCCAGCAGTGCCGATTGGGGGGCCTACAATGAGCAGTTCTTC.

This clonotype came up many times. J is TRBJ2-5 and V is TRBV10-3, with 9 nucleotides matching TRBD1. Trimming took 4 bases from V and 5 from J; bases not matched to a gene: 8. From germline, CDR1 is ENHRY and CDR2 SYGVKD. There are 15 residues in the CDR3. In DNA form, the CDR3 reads TGTGCCATCAGTGGGGGGACAGGGAGGATGGAGACCCAGTACTTC. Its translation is CAISGGTGRMETQYF.

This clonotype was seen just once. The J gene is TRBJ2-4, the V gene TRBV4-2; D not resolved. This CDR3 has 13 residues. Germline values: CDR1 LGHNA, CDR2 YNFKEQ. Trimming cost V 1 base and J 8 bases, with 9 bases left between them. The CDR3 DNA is TGTGCCAGCAGCCAAGCTCAAGTGGACATTCAGTACTTC. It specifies CASSQAQVDIQYF.

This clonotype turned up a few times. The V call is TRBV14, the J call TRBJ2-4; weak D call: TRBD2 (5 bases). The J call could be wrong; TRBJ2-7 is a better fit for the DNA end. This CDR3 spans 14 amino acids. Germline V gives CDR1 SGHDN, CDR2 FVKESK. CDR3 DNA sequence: TGTGCCAGCAGCCAAGAATTCGGGGCCTACGAGCAGTACTTC. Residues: CASSQEFGAYEQYF.

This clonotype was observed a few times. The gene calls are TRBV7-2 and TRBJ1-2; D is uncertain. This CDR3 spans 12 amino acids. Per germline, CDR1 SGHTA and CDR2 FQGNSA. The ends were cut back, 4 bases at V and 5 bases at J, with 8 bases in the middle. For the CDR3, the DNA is TGTGCCAGCAGCTCCGAGGGTTATGGCTACACCTTC. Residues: CASSSEGYGYTF.

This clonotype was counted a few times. The DNA for the CDR3 is TGTGCCAGCAGCGGGACAGGGGGTCGGGAGACCCAGTACTTC. Translating gives CASSGTGGRETQYF. The rearrangement links TRBV2 to TRBJ2-5; 11 bases match TRBD1. V lost 6 bases to trimming and J lost 5 bases; unmatched junction nucleotides: 5. CDR1 is SNHLY and CDR2 is FYNNEI in the germline V gene. The CDR3 consists of 14 residues.

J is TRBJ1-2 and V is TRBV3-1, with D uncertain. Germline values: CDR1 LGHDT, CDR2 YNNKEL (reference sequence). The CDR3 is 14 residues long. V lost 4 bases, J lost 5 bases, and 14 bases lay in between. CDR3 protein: CASSPPDSLYGYTF. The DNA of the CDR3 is TGTGCCAGCAGCCCACCGGATTCCTTATATGGCTACACCTTC.

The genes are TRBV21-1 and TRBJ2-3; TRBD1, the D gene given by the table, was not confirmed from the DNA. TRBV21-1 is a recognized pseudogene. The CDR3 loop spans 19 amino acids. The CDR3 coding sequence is TGTGCCAGCAGCAAAGGCGTAGGGTTTATAGCCGCGCCCACAGATACGCAGTATTTT. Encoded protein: CASSKGVGFIAAPTDTQYF.

The CDR3 DNA reads as TGTGCCAGCAGTTTAAGGGTTGGGGCAGGACCCCTGCTCCAAGAGACCCAGTACTTC. It codes for CASSLRVGAGPLLQETQYF. The chain carries TRBV12-3 or TRBV12-4 and TRBJ2-5; tentatively, D is TRBD1 (5 bases). Trimming removed 2 bases from V and 1 base from J, with 23 bases in between. This CDR3 contains 19 residues.

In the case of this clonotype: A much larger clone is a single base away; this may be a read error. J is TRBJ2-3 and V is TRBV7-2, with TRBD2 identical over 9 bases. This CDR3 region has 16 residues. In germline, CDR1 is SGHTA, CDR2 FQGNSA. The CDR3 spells CAGSPHGGGAWDTQYF. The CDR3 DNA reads TGTGCCGGCAGCCCACACGGCGGGGGGGCTTGGGATACGCAGTATTTT.

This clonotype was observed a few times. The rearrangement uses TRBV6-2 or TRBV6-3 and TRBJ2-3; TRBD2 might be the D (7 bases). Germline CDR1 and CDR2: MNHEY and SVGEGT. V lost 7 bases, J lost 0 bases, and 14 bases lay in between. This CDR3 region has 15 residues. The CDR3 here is CASTLGGASTDTQYF. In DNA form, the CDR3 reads TGTGCCAGCACCTTGGGGGGGGCTAGCACAGATACGCAGTATTTT.

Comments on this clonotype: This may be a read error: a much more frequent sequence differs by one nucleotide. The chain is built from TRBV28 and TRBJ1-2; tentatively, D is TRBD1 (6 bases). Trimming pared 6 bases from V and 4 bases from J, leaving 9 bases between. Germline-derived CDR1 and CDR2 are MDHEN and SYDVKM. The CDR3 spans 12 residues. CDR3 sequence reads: CASRLGGYGYTF. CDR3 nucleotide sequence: TGTGCCAGCAGGTTAGGGGGCTATGGCTACACCTTC.